These 24 T cell receptor beta chains were all obtained from the same sample, sequenced in a study of blood T cell repertoires in COVID-19. The method was immunoSEQ multiplex PCR; TCRdb's version includes in-frame clones alone and lacks a portion of them. The sample lists about 300,000 clones; approximately 88% were seen once. The sample was peripheral blood. Receptor source: a woman aged 30 to 39 who had recovered from COVID-19.

The CDR3 protein is CASSAGQTQYF. CDR3 bases: TGTGCCAGCAGTGCAGGTCAGACCCAGTACTTC. V and J are TRBV6-1 and TRBJ2-5, with D hard to call. V was clipped by 4 bases and J by 6 bases, with 6 bases between them. The CDR3 is 11 residues long. Germline CDR1 is MNHNS and CDR2 is SASEGT.

This sequence joins TRBV5-4 and TRBJ2-1; 10 positions agree with TRBD2. The CDR3 contains 16 residues. The V segment lost 0 bases and the J segment 7 bases; nucleotides outside the gene matches: 7. Looked up from germline, CDR1 is SGHNT and CDR2 is YYREEE (reference sequence). CDR3 sequence: CASSLGTSGDSNEQFF. CDR3 DNA: TGTGCCAGCAGCTTGGGGACTAGCGGAGACAGTAATGAGCAGTTCTTC.

The CDR3 sequence is CAISTRDRVNQPQHF. The CDR3 DNA is TGTGCCATTAGTACCCGGGACAGGGTCAATCAGCCCCAGCATTTT. J is TRBJ1-5 and V is TRBV28, with TRBD1 identical over 9 bases. The CDR3 has 15 amino acids. Germline V gives CDR1 MDHEN, CDR2 SYDVKM. Trimming at V came to 10 bases and at J to 3 bases, leaving 10 bases not matched to a gene. The entire variable domain, with the rest obtained from reference TRBV28 and TRBJ1-5, is as follows: DVKVTQSSRYLVKRTGEKVFLECVQDMDHENMFWYRQDPGLGLRLIYFSYDVKMKEKGDIPEGYSVSREKKERFSLILESASTNQTSMYLCAISTRDRVNQPQHFGDGTRLSIL.

The rearrangement links TRBV20-1 to TRBJ1-1, with D unclear. V was clipped by 3 bases and J by 0 bases, with 8 bases between them. Per the germline V gene, CDR1 is DFQATT and CDR2 is SNEGSKA (reference sequence). The CDR3 runs 13 residues. DNA for the CDR3: TGCAGTGCTAGTGAGGAGGTGAACACTGAAGCTTTCTTT. It encodes CSASEEVNTEAFF.

The chain recombines TRBV5-1 with TRBJ2-7; 7 positions agree with TRBD1. Trimming at V came to 4 bases and at J to 0 bases, leaving 13 bases not matched to a gene. Looked up from germline, CDR1 is SGHRS and CDR2 is YFSETQ. The CDR3 spans 17 residues. The chain's CDR3 is CASSPHFTGASSYEQYF. CDR3 coding DNA: TGCGCCAGCAGCCCGCACTTTACAGGGGCTAGCTCCTACGAGCAGTACTTC.

This chain connects TRBV18 to TRBJ2-6; 7 nucleotides line up with TRBD1. Germline CDR1 reads KGHSH; CDR2 reads LQKENI. The CDR3 is 15 amino acids. Trimming at V came to 2 bases and at J to 3 bases, leaving 1 base not matched to a gene. The CDR3 DNA follows: TGTGCCAGCTCACCAACAGGGGTTGGGGCCAACGTCCTGACTTTC. It translates to CASSPTGVGANVLTF.

This chain connects TRBV6-4 to TRBJ1-2, with TRBD1 matching 7 bases. Germline CDR1 MRHNA, CDR2 SNTAGT. This CDR3 contains 15 residues. V shed 4 bases and J 8 bases; nucleotides not matched to a gene: 13. The CDR3 spells CASSVEAGGFEGYTF. The DNA of the CDR3 is TGTGCCAGCAGTGTGGAGGCAGGGGGTTTCGAGGGCTACACCTTC.

The chain couples TRBV9 to TRBJ2-3, with D perhaps matching TRBD2 (6 bases). The germline V and J ends were trimmed by 0 bases and 1 base, with 9 bases remaining between them. This CDR3 has 15 residues. Germline loops: CDR1 SGDLS, CDR2 YYNGEE. The CDR3 nucleotides read TGTGCCAGCAGCGTAGGACTAGTTCGCACAGATACGCAGTATTTT. Protein product: CASSVGLVRTDTQYF. Full variable domain (missing parts from reference TRBV9 and TRBJ2-3): DSGVTQTPKHLITATGQRVTLRCSPRSGDLSVYWYQQSLDQGLQFLIQYYNGEERAKGNILERFSAQQFPDLHSELNLSSLELGDSALYFCASSVGLVRTDTQYFGPGTRLTVL.

The chain has TRBV28 and TRBJ1-1; the D gene is possibly TRBD1 (5 bases). Trimming stripped 6 bases from V and 3 bases from J, with 11 bases between. Germline V CDR1 and CDR2: MDHEN, SYDVKM. CDR3 length equals 13 residues. The CDR3 nucleotides are TGTGCCAGCAGGGGGCGCGTTTACACTGAAGCTTTCTTT. It is translated as CASRGRVYTEAFF.

This sequence joins TRBV11-3 and TRBJ2-1; perhaps TRBD2 as D (5 bases). This CDR3 is built from 13 residues. V lost 8 bases and J lost 4, with 12 bases in between. The germline V gene encodes CDR1 SGHNT and CDR2 YENEEA. The CDR3 DNA follows: TGTGCCAGCGGAAATACGGGGTACAATGAGCAGTTCTTC. This gives the protein CASGNTGYNEQFF.

The chain has TRBV14 and TRBJ2-3; D not resolved. Trimming took off 4 bases at V and 2 bases at J, with 4 bases between the two ends. Germline loops: CDR1 SGHDN, CDR2 FVKESK. This CDR3 spans 12 amino acids. CDR3 coding DNA: TGTGCCAGCAGCCCCTCCACAGATACGCAGTATTTT. Its translation is CASSPSTDTQYF.

The rearrangement links TRBV15 to TRBJ2-7; 9 bases are a match to TRBD2. This CDR3 region has 15 residues. CDR1 and CDR2 from the germline V gene are LNHNV and YYDKDF (reference sequence). Trimming removed 0 bases from V and 3 bases from J; junction bases left unmatched: 3. The CDR3 loop is CATSRDAGGSYEQYF. The CDR3 coding sequence is TGTGCCACCAGCAGAGACGCGGGGGGGAGCTACGAGCAGTACTTC.

This rearrangement joins TRBV6-2 or TRBV6-3 to TRBJ1-5; a possible D gene is TRBD1 (6 bases). CDR1 and CDR2 from the germline V gene are MNHEY and SVGEGT. V lost 5 bases and J 2 bases, leaving 13 bases between the germline ends. This CDR3 has 15 amino acids. The DNA for the CDR3 is TGTGCCAGCAGTGTACAGGGCGCGGGCAATCAGCCCCAGCATTTT. It encodes CASSVQGAGNQPQHF.

This clone turned up a few times. J is TRBJ2-2 and V is TRBV7-2; 8 bases are shared with TRBD1. Germline CDR1 is SGHTA and CDR2 is FQGNSA. This CDR3 comprises 15 residues. Trimming took 5 bases from V and 5 from J; bases not matched to a gene: 7. The chain's CDR3 is CASSPRDRYTGELFF. The DNA for the CDR3 is TGTGCCAGCAGCCCCCGGGACAGGTATACCGGGGAGCTGTTTTTT. Combining the CDR3 with reference TRBV7-2 and TRBJ2-2 gives the whole variable domain GAGVSQSPSNKVTEKGKDVELRCDPISGHTALYWYRQSLGQGLEFLIYFQGNSAPDKSGLPSDRFSAERTGGSVSTLTIQRTQQEDSAVYLCASSPRDRYTGELFFGEGSRLTVL.

The chain combines TRBV9 with TRBJ2-4; perhaps TRBD1 as D (6 bases). CDR3 length: 16 residues. V was cut by 4 bases and J by 0 bases, with 14 bases left in between. CDR1 is SGDLS and CDR2 is YYNGEE in the germline V gene. The CDR3 DNA reads TGTGCCAGCAGCCCCGAGGGGGTGCTAGCCAAAAACATTCAGTACTTC. Translated: CASSPEGVLAKNIQYF.

The rearrangement joins TRBV29-1 to TRBJ2-7, with a weak D call TRBD1 (6 bases). The CDR3 consists of 11 residues. CDR1 is SQVTM and CDR2 is ANQGSEA in the germline V gene. Trimming stripped 5 bases from V and 5 bases from J, with 10 bases between. CDR3 in DNA: TGCAGCGTTCGGGACACCAACGAGCAGTACTTC. It encodes CSVRDTNEQYF.

V usage is TRBV5-4 and J usage is TRBJ2-1, with D tentatively TRBD1 (5 bases). V was pared by 4 bases and J by 6 bases, with 14 bases between. Looked up from germline, CDR1 is SGHNT and CDR2 is YYREEE (reference sequence). The CDR3 sequence is 14 residues long. Here the CDR3 DNA reads TGTGCCAGCAGCAGGGATCAGGGTACCAATGAGCAGTTCTTC. Its translation is CASSRDQGTNEQFF. The whole variable domain, remainder taken from reference TRBV5-4 and TRBJ2-1, is ETGVTQSPTHLIKTRGQQVTLRCSSQSGHNTVSWYQQALGQGPQFIFQYYREEENGRGNFPPRFSGLQFPNYSSELNVNALELDDSALYLCASSRDQGTNEQFFGPGTRLTVL.

The chain joins TRBV7-9 to TRBJ1-2; a possible D gene is TRBD1 (5 bases). The V end was cut by 2 bases, the J end by 8 bases, with 12 bases between. CDR3 length: 13 amino acids. CDR1 is SEHNR, CDR2 FQNEAQ, per germline (reference sequence). The CDR3 DNA sequence: TGTGCCAGCAGCTTACTAGGAGGGGAAGGCTACACCTTC. Translation gives CASSLLGGEGYTF.

CDR3 region: CASSSQGSHPYGYTF. The DNA of the CDR3 is TGTGCCAGCAGCTCCCAGGGGTCACACCCCTATGGCTACACCTTC. V usage is TRBV28 and J usage is TRBJ1-2; perhaps TRBD1 as D (6 bases). The CDR3 contains 15 residues. The V end was cut by 6 bases, the J end by 4 bases, with 18 bases between. Germline-derived CDR1 and CDR2 are MDHEN and SYDVKM.

V gene TRBV5-4 combines with J gene TRBJ1-1; TRBD1 matches 7 bases. This CDR3 spans 14 amino acids. The germline CDR1 and CDR2 sequences are SGHNT and YYREEE (reference sequence). The junction had 3 bases not matched to a gene; V was cut back by 0 bases and J by 4 bases. CDR3 residues: CASSLDEGATEAFF. The CDR3 nucleotides are TGTGCCAGCAGCTTGGATGAGGGGGCCACTGAAGCTTTCTTT.

The V gene is TRBV19, the J gene TRBJ1-6; perhaps TRBD1 as D (6 bases). Trimming left V 5 bases short and J 0 bases short, with 17 bases between. This CDR3 has 18 amino acids. Per germline, CDR1 LNHDA and CDR2 SQIVND (reference sequence). CDR3 residues: CASSLSTGPSSYNSPLHF. CDR3 DNA: TGTGCCAGTAGTCTTAGTACAGGGCCAAGCTCCTATAATTCACCCCTCCACTTT. Together with reference TRBV19 and TRBJ1-6, the CDR3 gives the full variable domain: DGGITQSPKYLFRKEGQNVTLSCEQNLNHDAMYWYRQDPGQGLRLIYYSQIVNDFQKGDIAEGYSVSREKKESFPLTVTSAQKNPTAFYLCASSLSTGPSSYNSPLHFGNGTRLTVT.

A few counts support this clone. This rearrangement joins TRBV11-2 to TRBJ1-6; 8 bases match TRBD1. The trim removed 5 bases at V and 9 bases at J, leaving 9 bases unmatched. The CDR3 runs to 15 residues. The germline V gene has CDR1 SGHAT and CDR2 FQNNGV. The CDR3 is CASSTDRGVVSPLHF. The CDR3 region has the DNA TGTGCCAGCAGCACCGACAGGGGAGTAGTTTCACCCCTCCACTTT.

The chain recombines TRBV11-3 with TRBJ2-5; D is undetermined. The CDR3 sequence is 13 residues long. With 5 bases removed from V and 1 base from J, the gap between germline ends came to 8 bases. Germline CDR1 reads SGHNT; CDR2 reads YENEEA. CDR3 in amino acids: CASSGGPQETQYF. In DNA form, the CDR3 reads TGTGCCAGCAGCGGCGGTCCCCAAGAGACCCAGTACTTC.

The chain couples TRBV18 to TRBJ2-2; D might be TRBD2 (5 bases). CDR3 size: 17 residues. Germline values: CDR1 KGHSH, CDR2 LQKENI. V gave up 2 bases and J gave up 0 bases, with 13 bases separating them. CDR3 loop: CASSPVYSGSNTGELFF. The DNA for the CDR3 is TGTGCCAGCTCACCAGTCTACAGCGGCTCGAACACCGGGGAGCTGTTTTTT.